A selection of T cell receptor beta chains follows, all from one sample in a study of shared clonotypes between healthy human individuals. Measured with immunoSEQ multiplex PCR; TCRdb has only the in-frame clones, and not every one. This sample has approximately 2,000,000 clones, with approximately 92% found just once. Source material: naive CD8+ T cells from PBMCs. These receptors originate from a man aged 18 to 35 in good health. Some clones in this sample may be carry-over from other donors' samples. The CDR3 runs from the conserved cysteine through the conserved F or W. A D gene is named only where the DNA matches it firmly.

v_call	j_call	d_call	cdr3_nt	cdr3_aa
TRBV29-1	TRBJ2-1	TRBD1	TGCAGCGGCGGGGCAGGGGGCAACTACAATGAGCAGTTCTTC	CSGGAGGNYNEQFF
TRBV19	TRBJ2-1	.	TGTGCCAGTAGTAAGGGCGTGTGGCCGGCCAATGAGCAGTTCTTC	CASSKGVWPANEQFF
TRBV5-1	TRBJ2-7	TRBD2	TGCGCCAGCAGCGATCAATTCAAAACGACTAGCGGGAGTCCCTACGAGCAGTACTTC	CASSDQFKTTSGSPYEQYF
TRBV18	TRBJ1-1	.	TGTGCCAGCTCACCAGATCGGGGGGGGACCACTGAAGCTTTCTTT	CASSPDRGGTTEAFF
TRBV7-9	TRBJ2-7	.	TGTGCCAGCAGCCACAGGGAGGCGCCCTACGAGCAGTACTTC	CASSHREAPYEQYF
TRBV5-5	TRBJ1-2	.	TGTGCCAGCAGTACTGGAGGGGCGGCCTATGGCTACACCTTC	CASSTGGAAYGYTF
TRBV27	TRBJ2-1	TRBD2	TGTGCCAGCAGTTTATCGAGGACTAGCAATGAGCAGTTCTTC	CASSLSRTSNEQFF
TRBV6-1	TRBJ2-7	.	TGTGCCAGCAGTGAACTGGGGCCGTACGAGCAGTACTTC	CASSELGPYEQYF
TRBV27	TRBJ2-4	TRBD1	TGTGCCAGCAGTTTCAGGGACAGGGAGTACTTC	CASSFRDREYF
TRBV28	TRBJ1-2	.	TGTGCCACGCTAGAACAGGGAGCTAACTATGGCTACACCTTC	CATLEQGANYGYTF
TRBV29-1	TRBJ2-7	TRBD1	TGCAGCGCCCTCGTCCGGGACAGAGGGTCGTACTTC	CSALVRDRGSYF
TRBV10-1	TRBJ1-1	.	TGCGCCAGCAGCCACGGGAACACTGAAGCTTTCTTT	CASSHGNTEAFF
TRBV7-9	TRBJ1-3	.	TGTGCCAGCAGCCCCCTGAGCCCTTACATGAGCTCTGGAAACACCATATATTTT	CASSPLSPYMSSGNTIYF
TRBV9	TRBJ2-2	.	TGTGCCAGCAGCTCGGCGCTAAGGAACACCGGGGAGCTGTTTTTT	CASSSALRNTGELFF
TRBV4-3	TRBJ2-1	.	TGCGCCAGCAGCCAAGATTACGACGATTCTTACAATGAGCAGTTCTTC	CASSQDYDDSYNEQFF